This TCR beta chain was sequenced during a study of radiation and T cells in renal cell carcinoma. Study summary: Nephrectomy followed 15 Gy stereotactic body radiation by 4 weeks.

Turning to this clone: Antigen: not known.

Study-wide points: From baseline, blood top tumor clonotypes peaked at 2 weeks post-radiation.

Assay: immunoSEQ multiplex PCR; the TCRdb copy retains only in-frame clones and omits some. The sample has 150,000 or so clones; around nine tenths are singletons. Time point defined: baseline pretreatment blood. Treatment specified: 15 Gy SBRT to primary tumor, nephrectomy 4 weeks later. After SBRT, blood was collected at 2 and 4 weeks, plus baseline. The sequences come from blood, collected from a patient whose treatment included radiotherapy and nephrectomy. This receptor was obtained from a woman aged 50 to 60 with renal cell carcinoma.

CDR3 DNA sequence: TGCGCCAGCGGCTCGAGACAGGGCGAAATGAACGAGCAGTACTTC. This translates into CASGSRQGEMNEQYF. The rearrangement uses TRBV5-1 and TRBJ2-7; TRBD1 agrees at 7 bases. V dropped 7 bases and J dropped 5; count of bases not matched to a gene: 15. Germline CDR1 is SGHRS and CDR2 is YFSETQ. The CDR3 is made up of 15 amino acids.